These 18 T cell receptor beta chains share one sample of origin, sequenced in a study of shared clonotypes between healthy human individuals. Generated by immunoSEQ multiplex PCR, the TCRdb table keeps only in-frame clones and is missing some. Of about 1.1 million clones listed, around 77% are singletons. The sequenced sample consisted of memory CD4+ T cells from PBMCs. Subset noted: CD45RA-negative fraction. The receptors originated from a man between 18 and 29 years old in good health. Some clones in this sample may be carry-over from other donors' samples.

This chain uses TRBV28 with TRBJ2-2; TRBD2 agrees at 8 bases. CDR3 length equals 16 residues. From germline, CDR1 is MDHEN and CDR2 SYDVKM. J gave up 4 bases and V 4 bases, and 8 bases lay outside the gene matches. CDR3 in amino acids: CASSSQLAEVTGELFF. In DNA form, the CDR3 reads TGTGCCAGCAGTTCTCAACTAGCGGAAGTCACCGGGGAGCTGTTTTTT.

The rearrangement links TRBV7-9 to TRBJ2-7, with TRBD2 as a possible D gene (5 bases). CDR1 is SEHNR, CDR2 FQNEAQ, per germline (reference sequence). V lost 3 bases and J lost 2, with 14 bases in between. There are 15 residues in the CDR3. DNA of the CDR3: TGTGCCAGCAGCTTGGTAGGAGGACTCACCTACGAGCAGTACTTC. Its translation: CASSLVGGLTYEQYF.

This clone is a singleton in its sample. The chain links TRBV9 to TRBJ1-1; TRBD1 might be the D (5 bases). V was shortened by 0 bases and J by 3 bases, with 21 bases between the two germline ends. CDR3 length equals 18 residues. Germline CDR1 SGDLS, CDR2 YYNGEE. In DNA, the CDR3 is TGTGCCAGCAGCGTAGACGGCAGGGCTAGGAGTTGGGACACTGAAGCTTTCTTT. It specifies CASSVDGRARSWDTEAFF.

Comments on this clone: Additional DNA sequences in this sample encode the identical CDR3. V is TRBV5-1 and J is TRBJ2-2; D unresolved. Germline CDR1 reads SGHRS; CDR2 reads YFSETQ. CDR3 size: 14 residues. Trimming took off 1 base at V and 1 base at J, with 5 bases between the two ends. In DNA, the CDR3 is TGCGCCAGCAGCTTGAGTGGGAACACCGGGGAGCTGTTTTTT. It translates to CASSLSGNTGELFF.

This rearrangement joins TRBV7-2 to TRBJ2-1; 8 bases are a match to TRBD2. CDR1 and CDR2 (germline): SGHTA, FQGNSA. The junction had 11 bases not matched to a gene; V was cut back by 5 bases and J by 8 bases. The CDR3 contains 15 residues. CDR3 residues: CASSRGGGSLYEQFF. The CDR3 DNA follows: TGTGCCAGCAGCCGGGGGGGAGGCTCTCTCTATGAGCAGTTCTTC.

This clone appeared a single time. The chain links TRBV7-8 to TRBJ2-4; TRBD2 matches at 13 bases. This CDR3 contains 19 residues. Trimming took 5 bases from V and 0 from J; bases not matched to a gene: 10. Germline values: CDR1 SGHVS, CDR2 FQNEAQ. The CDR3 sequence is CASSLEGTSGKLAKNIQYF. DNA for the CDR3: TGTGCCAGCAGCCTCGAAGGGACTAGCGGGAAGCTAGCCAAAAACATTCAGTACTTC. Using reference TRBV7-8 and TRBJ2-4 for the parts outside the CDR3, the full variable domain is GAGVSQSPRYKVAKRGQDVALRCDPISGHVSLFWYQQALGQGPEFLTYFQNEAQLDKSGLPSDRFFAERPEGSVSTLKIQRTQQEDSAVYLCASSLEGTSGKLAKNIQYFGAGTRLSVL.

The chain recombines TRBV11-2 with TRBJ1-1; D remains unclear. Germline-derived CDR1 and CDR2 are SGHAT and FQNNGV. V lost 1 base, J lost 5 bases, and 8 bases lay in between. This CDR3 is 13 amino acids long. This CDR3 is CASSLAYGTEAFF. CDR3 nucleotides: TGTGCCAGCAGCTTAGCTTACGGGACTGAAGCTTTCTTT.

The CDR3 region is CASSDQGLAGVRYNEQFF. For the CDR3, the DNA is TGTGCCAGTAGTGACCAGGGACTAGCGGGAGTCCGGTACAATGAGCAGTTCTTC. This chain uses TRBV19 with TRBJ2-1; 14 bases align to TRBD2. Germline V lookup: CDR1 LNHDA, CDR2 SQIVND (reference sequence). The junction had 10 bases not matched to a gene; V was cut back by 5 bases and J by 4 bases. The CDR3 is 18 amino acids.

The genes are TRBV28 and TRBJ2-5, with D unresolved. Germline CDR1 reads MDHEN; CDR2 reads SYDVKM. The CDR3 covers 13 residues. With 6 bases removed from V and 5 bases from J, the gap between germline ends came to 13 bases. CDR3 bases: TGTGCCAGCAGCGGGTTTTTTCGGGAGACCCAGTACTTC. Translating gives CASSGFFRETQYF.

This chain connects TRBV5-6 to TRBJ1-5; a weak D match, TRBD1 (5 bases). CDR3 length: 16 amino acids. The V end lost 3 bases, the J end lost 0 bases, and 13 bases lay between the germline ends. CDR1 is SGHDT and CDR2 is YYEEEE in the germline V gene. The chain's CDR3 is CASSWGRGHSNQPQHF. The CDR3 region has the DNA TGTGCCAGCAGCTGGGGACGGGGCCATAGCAATCAGCCCCAGCATTTT.

This clone has only one observation. The chain recombines TRBV11-2 with TRBJ2-5, with a possible D match to TRBD2 (5 bases). From germline, CDR1 is SGHAT and CDR2 FQNNGV. V dropped 5 bases and J dropped 0 bases, with 16 bases sitting between them. The CDR3 loop spans 16 amino acids. CDR3 loop: CASSPSQRLYQETQYF. Here the CDR3 DNA reads TGTGCCAGCAGCCCAAGCCAGCGGCTGTACCAAGAGACCCAGTACTTC.

CDR3 region: CASSLGRQGPEKLFF. CDR3 bases: TGCGCCAGCAGCCTCGGGCGACAGGGACCCGAAAAACTGTTTTTT. This chain uses TRBV4-3 with TRBJ1-4; the match to TRBD1 covers 7 bases. The CDR3 has 15 residues. V shed 4 bases and J 8 bases; nucleotides not matched to a gene: 10. Germline V gives CDR1 LGHNA, CDR2 YSLEER.

This clone was seen at least ten times. The CDR3 region is CASSLPFRLAGFNNEQFF. The CDR3 DNA follows: TGTGCCAGCAGCTTACCTTTCAGACTAGCGGGATTTAACAATGAGCAGTTCTTC. The chain combines TRBV7-9 with TRBJ2-1; 11 nucleotides line up with TRBD2. This CDR3 comprises 18 residues. Germline-derived CDR1 and CDR2 are SEHNR and FQNEAQ (reference sequence). V shed 2 bases and J 5 bases; nucleotides not matched to a gene: 11. The whole variable domain, remainder taken from reference TRBV7-9 and TRBJ2-1, is DTGVSQNPRHKITKRGQNVTFRCDPISEHNRLYWYRQTLGQGPEFLTYFQNEAQLEKSRLLSDRFSAERPKGSFSTLEIQRTEQGDSAMYLCASSLPFRLAGFNNEQFFGPGTRLTVL.

The chain joins TRBV19 to TRBJ1-5; D remains ambiguous. CDR3 length: 13 residues. CDR1 is LNHDA, CDR2 SQIVND, per germline (reference sequence). V was clipped by 5 bases and J by 11 bases, with 16 bases between them. CDR3 sequence reads: CASSPWYGEAQHF. DNA for the CDR3: TGTGCCAGTAGTCCCTGGTATGGAGAGGCCCAGCATTTT.

The chain has TRBV28 and TRBJ1-1, with TRBD1 identical over 7 bases. The CDR3 has 17 residues. Germline V CDR1 and CDR2: MDHEN, SYDVKM. V was clipped by 2 bases and J by 0 bases; unmatched bases: 9. CDR3 sequence: CASSLRPGGGMNTEAFF. The CDR3 bases are TGTGCCAGCAGTTTACGGCCAGGGGGTGGGATGAACACTGAAGCTTTCTTT. Drawing the rest from reference TRBV28 and TRBJ1-1, the complete variable domain is DVKVTQSSRYLVKRTGEKVFLECVQDMDHENMFWYRQDPGLGLRLIYFSYDVKMKEKGDIPEGYSVSREKKERFSLILESASTNQTSMYLCASSLRPGGGMNTEAFFGQGTRLTVV.

The chain couples TRBV28 to TRBJ2-7; the D is unclear. Germline CDR1 MDHEN, CDR2 SYDVKM. The V end was cut by 5 bases, the J end by 4 bases, with 9 bases between. The CDR3 runs 12 residues. CDR3 in amino acids: CASSLQRYEQYF. CDR3 nucleotide sequence: TGTGCCAGCAGTCTGCAGCGTTACGAGCAGTACTTC.

This chain connects TRBV29-1 to TRBJ2-7; no clear D gene. Trimming removed 2 bases from V and 3 bases from J, with 5 bases in between. This CDR3 spans 11 amino acids. The germline V gene encodes CDR1 SQVTM and CDR2 ANQGSEA. The CDR3 DNA is TGCAGCGTTGAATTCAGCTACGAGCAGTACTTC. This translates into CSVEFSYEQYF.

The rearrangement joins TRBV2 to TRBJ1-2, with D possibly being TRBD1 (6 bases). V was shortened by 6 bases and J by 7 bases, with 21 bases between the two germline ends. CDR1 is SNHLY and CDR2 is FYNNEI in the germline V gene. This CDR3 contains 15 residues. This CDR3 reads CASSPESPGQSGYTF. DNA for the CDR3: TGTGCCAGCAGCCCTGAGTCCCCGGGACAATCTGGCTACACCTTC.